These T cell receptor beta chains were read from a single sample in a study of circulating and synovial CD4+ cells in juvenile arthritis. Only in-frame clones appear in the TCRdb table, and some are missing; sequencing was by immunoSEQ multiplex PCR. Among about 32,000 clones, roughly 93% were seen once, and the ten largest hold around 2.8%. The specimen was CD4+ T cells from blood. Receptors were obtained from a human donor with juvenile idiopathic arthritis. CDR3s include the opening cysteine and the closing phenylalanine or tryptophan. A D gene is named only where the DNA matches it firmly. Part of the rows lack a size; the others show once, few, many or a class for expanded clones.

abundance | d_gene | j_gene | v_gene | CDR3aa | CDR3nt
. | TRBD2 | TRBJ2-7 | TRBV11-1 | CASSSTTSGDYEQYF | TGTGCCAGCAGCTCAACGACTAGCGGGGACTACGAGCAGTACTTC
. | TRBD1 | TRBJ2-3 | TRBV6-5 | CASSYSQGATDTQYF | TGTGCCAGCAGTTACTCCCAGGGGGCCACAGATACGCAGTATTTT
. | TRBD2 | TRBJ2-7 | TRBV27 | CASSLGLSGNNPYEQYF | TGTGCCAGCAGTTTAGGCCTTAGCGGGAACAACCCATACGAGCAGTACTTC
. | TRBD2 | TRBJ2-3 | TRBV4-1 | CASSLIIAGVTDTQYF | TGCGCCAGCAGCCTCATTATAGCGGGAGTCACAGATACGCAGTATTTT
. | . | TRBJ2-1 | TRBV27 | CASSLYAQRNEQFF | TGTGCCAGCAGTTTATATGCCCAGAGGAATGAGCAGTTCTTC
. | TRBD2 | TRBJ2-1 | TRBV19 | CASSIGKVAGGGEQFF | TGTGCCAGTAGTATAGGGAAGGTAGCGGGAGGTGGTGAGCAGTTCTTC
. | TRBD1 | TRBJ2-7 | TRBV28 | CASSYIQGAGEQYF | TGTGCCAGCAGTTATATACAGGGGGCGGGCGAGCAGTACTTC
. | . | TRBJ1-5 | TRBV4-2 | CASSQGVGGLPQHF | TGTGCCAGCAGCCAAGGAGTCGGGGGTCTGCCCCAGCATTTT
. | . | TRBJ2-1 | TRBV6-1 | CASSEWGPGYNEQFF | TGTGCCAGCAGTGAATGGGGGCCGGGGTACAATGAGCAGTTCTTC
. | TRBD2 | TRBJ2-7 | TRBV4-1 | CASSQGRELALFYEQYF | TGCGCCAGCAGCCAAGGGCGGGAGCTGGCCCTTTTTTACGAGCAGTACTTC
. | . | TRBJ2-5 | TRBV5-1 | CASSLGQHQETQYF | TGCGCCAGCAGCCTCGGACAGCATCAAGAGACCCAGTACTTC
. | . | TRBJ2-1 | TRBV6-1 | CASSEGPQGRGQFF | TGTGCCAGCAGTGAAGGCCCACAGGGTAGAGGGCAGTTCTTC
. | . | TRBJ2-3 | TRBV9 | CASSPGAHFSTDTQYF | TGTGCCAGCTCTCCGGGAGCGCATTTTAGCACAGATACGCAGTATTTT
. | TRBD2 | TRBJ2-7 | TRBV9 | CASSVRDLAGGPYEQYF | TGTGCCAGCAGCGTAAGGGACTTAGCGGGAGGGCCCTACGAGCAGTACTTC
. | . | TRBJ1-1 | TRBV28 | CASINGGALYTEAFF | TGTGCCAGTATTAACGGGGGGGCCCTTTACACTGAAGCTTTCTTT
. | TRBD1 | TRBJ2-7 | TRBV30 | CAWRSGTGYYEQYF | TGTGCCTGGAGATCCGGGACAGGGTACTACGAGCAGTACTTC
. | . | TRBJ1-1 | TRBV18 | CASSPEVGTEAFF | TGTGCCAGCTCACCAGAGGTCGGGACTGAAGCTTTCTTT
once | TRBD1 | TRBJ1-2 | TRBV27 | CASSFLRQGIYGYTF | TGTGCCAGCAGTTTTCTCCGACAGGGGATCTATGGCTACACCTTC
. | . | TRBJ1-3 | TRBV9 | CASSVRGVVGNTIYF | TGTGCCAGCAGCGTACGGGGGGTAGTTGGAAACACCATATATTTT
once | . | TRBJ1-5 | TRBV7-8 | CASSLVAGLGQPQHF | TGTGCCAGCAGCTTAGTGGCAGGGCTAGGACAGCCCCAGCATTTT
. | TRBD1 | TRBJ2-7 | TRBV27 | CASSPWTGGSEQYF | TGTGCCAGCAGTCCGTGGACAGGGGGCAGCGAGCAGTACTTC
. | TRBD2 | TRBJ2-3 | TRBV7-2 | CASSPRGLADPDTQYF | TGTGCCAGCAGCCCACGGGGACTAGCGGACCCAGATACGCAGTATTTT
. | TRBD2 | TRBJ2-3 | TRBV5-1 | CASSLGLASGPILDTQYF | TGCGCCAGCAGCTTGGGATTAGCTAGCGGACCAATTTTAGATACGCAGTATTTT
. | TRBD1 | TRBJ1-5 | TRBV9 | CASSPTGQGDNQPQHF | TGTGCCAGCAGCCCAACGGGACAGGGCGACAATCAGCCCCAGCATTTT
. | . | TRBJ1-2 | TRBV18 | CASSPNRDYGYTF | TGTGCCAGCTCACCCAACCGGGACTATGGCTACACCTTC
. | TRBD1 | TRBJ2-7 | TRBV19 | CASSRGTANSHYEQYF | TGTGCCAGTAGTAGGGGGACAGCCAATAGCCACTACGAGCAGTACTTC
. | . | TRBJ1-5 | TRBV5-1 | CASSLDGLNQPQHF | TGCGCCAGCAGCTTGGACGGACTTAATCAGCCCCAGCATTTT
. | . | TRBJ2-7 | TRBV30 | CAWSGQYKQYF | TGTGCCTGGAGTGGACAGTACAAGCAGTACTTC
. | . | TRBJ2-7 | TRBV7-9 | CASNPRGAPYEQYF | TGTGCCAGTAACCCCCGGGGGGCACCCTACGAGCAGTACTTC
. | TRBD2 | TRBJ2-1 | TRBV7-9 | CASSLGLANEQFF | TGTGCCAGCAGCCTCGGACTAGCCAATGAGCAGTTCTTC
. | TRBD1 | TRBJ2-6 | TRBV5-1 | CASSFGGQVYSGANVLTF | TGCGCCAGCAGCTTTGGGGGACAGGTCTACTCTGGGGCCAACGTCCTGACTTTC
. | TRBD1 | TRBJ1-5 | TRBV18 | CASSRTSDRDQPQHF | TGTGCCAGCTCACGAACCAGTGACAGGGACCAACCCCAGCATTTT
. | TRBD2 | TRBJ2-7 | TRBV19 | CASSPGTSGRFSSYEQYF | TGTGCCAGTAGTCCAGGGACTAGCGGGAGGTTTAGCTCCTACGAGCAGTACTTC
. | . | TRBJ2-4 | TRBV28 | CASSLLYSEPKNIQYF | TGTGCCAGCAGTTTGTTATACTCCGAACCCAAAAACATTCAGTACTTC
. | TRBD1 | TRBJ1-4 | TRBV30 | CAWSQSRDRGMATNEKLFF | TGTGCCTGGAGTCAAAGTCGCGACAGGGGAATGGCAACTAATGAAAAACTGTTTTTT
. | TRBD2 | TRBJ2-3 | TRBV6-5 | CASSYSVAGLTDTQYF | TGTGCCAGCAGTTACTCGGTAGCGGGGCTTACAGATACGCAGTATTTT
. | . | TRBJ1-4 | TRBV5-4 | CASSFGTWEGDEKLFF | TGTGCCAGCAGCTTTGGGACCTGGGAGGGGGATGAAAAACTGTTTTTT
. | . | TRBJ2-4 | TRBV7-9 | CASSQLRDFGKNIQYF | TGTGCCAGCAGCCAACTACGTGATTTTGGCAAAAACATTCAGTACTTC
. | TRBD1 | TRBJ1-1 | TRBV7-2 | CASSPRTGITEAFF | TGTGCCAGCAGCCCGAGGACAGGGATCACTGAAGCTTTCTTT
. | TRBD2 | TRBJ2-3 | TRBV6-1 | CATVAGVSTDTQYF | TGTGCCACCGTAGCGGGAGTGAGCACAGATACGCAGTATTTT
. | TRBD2 | TRBJ2-1 | TRBV5-1 | CASSPGLAGHNEQFF | TGCGCCAGCAGCCCCGGACTAGCGGGCCACAATGAGCAGTTCTTC
few | TRBD2 | TRBJ2-3 | TRBV5-4 | CASSERLAGGGTDTQYF | TGTGCCAGCAGTGAGAGACTAGCGGGAGGGGGGACAGATACGCAGTATTTT
few | TRBD1 | TRBJ2-6 | TRBV14 | CASSRRGWDRGSGANVLTF | TGTGCCAGCAGCCGGCGTGGGTGGGACAGGGGGTCTGGGGCCAACGTCCTGACTTTC
. | . | TRBJ1-1 | TRBV6-5 | CASSYSQRGDTEAFF | TGTGCCAGCAGTTACTCGCAGCGGGGTGACACTGAAGCTTTCTTT
. | . | TRBJ1-2 | TRBV10-3 | CATQSTPNYGYTF | TGTGCCACCCAATCGACACCTAACTATGGCTACACCTTC
. | . | TRBJ2-7 | TRBV11-2 | CASSLELPTYEQYF | TGTGCCAGCAGCTTAGAACTACCGACCTACGAGCAGTACTTC
. | . | TRBJ1-2 | TRBV7-8 | CASSLNRLVYGYTF | TGTGCCAGCAGCTTAAACAGGCTAGTCTATGGCTACACCTTC
. | TRBD1 | TRBJ1-5 | TRBV7-3 | CASSEGDSSNQPQHF | TGTGCCAGCAGCGAAGGGGACAGCAGCAATCAGCCCCAGCATTTT
. | TRBD2 | TRBJ2-5 | TRBV11-2 | CASSLELAGGETQYF | TGTGCCAGCAGCTTAGAGCTAGCGGGAGGTGAGACCCAGTACTTC
. | TRBD1 | TRBJ2-7 | TRBV27 | CASSLRDRADEQYF | TGTGCCAGCAGCCTACGGGACAGGGCAGACGAGCAGTACTTC
. | TRBD2 | TRBJ2-1 | TRBV7-9 | CASSLVAGGNEQFF | TGTGCCAGCAGCTTAGTAGCGGGAGGCAATGAGCAGTTCTTC
. | . | TRBJ2-5 | TRBV7-9 | CASSSQETQYF | TGTGCCAGCAGCTCACAAGAGACCCAGTACTTC
. | . | TRBJ1-5 | TRBV19 | CASSIGRENQPQHF | TGTGCCAGTAGTATCGGACGGGAGAATCAGCCCCAGCATTTT
once | TRBD1 | TRBJ2-7 | TRBV10-3 | CAISESILDRELDEQYF | TGTGCCATCAGTGAGTCGATTTTAGACAGGGAGTTAGATGAGCAGTACTTC
. | . | TRBJ2-5 | TRBV5-1 | CASSLEVGGGETQYF | TGCGCCAGCAGCTTGGAGGTGGGAGGGGGAGAGACCCAGTACTTC
. | TRBD2 | TRBJ2-1 | TRBV6-4 | CASSAGLAPTSYNEQFF | TGTGCCAGCAGTGCGGGACTAGCGCCGACATCCTACAATGAGCAGTTCTTC
. | . | TRBJ2-1 | TRBV18 | CASSPPFSVLYNEQFF | TGTGCCAGCTCACCACCGTTTTCGGTTTTGTACAATGAGCAGTTCTTC